Below, 23 T cell receptor beta chains from the same sample are listed, as sequenced in a study of blood T cell repertoires in COVID-19. Using immunoSEQ multiplex PCR, the repertoire was profiled, and TCRdb retains in-frame clones only, with some absent. Altogether a few hundred thousand clones are present, over 65% being singletons, with the ten largest covering 3.5% to 5.5%. The sequencing input was peripheral blood. Source of these receptors: a man aged 55-75 years who had recovered from COVID-19.

The J gene is TRBJ2-7, the V gene TRBV6-2 or TRBV6-3; TRBD1 matches at 9 bases. CDR3 length equals 17 residues. Per germline, CDR1 MNHEY and CDR2 SVGEGT. The V and J ends lost 6 bases and 1 base, in that order; junction bases with no gene match: 13. This chain's CDR3 is CASSPYGTGLLSYEQYF. CDR3 nucleotides: TGTGCCAGCAGCCCTTATGGGACAGGGCTATTATCCTACGAGCAGTACTTC.

This clone was recorded once. This chain links TRBV29-1 with TRBJ2-1; 10 nucleotides align to TRBD2. Germline CDR1 SQVTM, CDR2 ANQGSEA. V dropped 3 bases and J dropped 6; count of bases not matched to a gene: 5. This CDR3 comprises 14 residues. CDR3 coding DNA: TGCAGCGTTGACCTCCTAGCGGGAGCCAATGAGCAGTTCTTC. Residues: CSVDLLAGANEQFF.

V is TRBV7-9 and J is TRBJ2-1; possibly TRBD1 for D (5 bases). Germline assignment: CDR1 SEHNR and CDR2 FQNEAQ (reference sequence). V lost 5 bases to trimming and J lost 3 bases, with 8 bases between them. The CDR3 is 13 amino acids. DNA for the CDR3: TGTGCCAGCAGCCCCAGGGACTACAATGAGCAGTTCTTC. Translated: CASSPRDYNEQFF.

The chain couples TRBV19 to TRBJ1-5; a possible D gene is TRBD1 (5 bases). Trimming stripped 1 base from V and 11 bases from J, with 9 bases between. The CDR3 is made up of 12 amino acids. Germline V lookup: CDR1 LNHDA, CDR2 SQIVND (reference sequence). CDR3 sequence (DNA): TGTGCCAGTAGTATAGCCGGGGGGGCCCAGCATTTT. This translates into CASSIAGGAQHF.

The V call is TRBV6-5, the J call TRBJ2-2; 11 bases match TRBD2. With V trimmed by 2 bases and J by 3 bases, 2 bases remained unmatched. This CDR3 contains 16 residues. CDR1 MNHEY and CDR2 SVGAGI come from the germline V gene. The CDR3 nucleotides read TGTGCCAGCAGTTACCTGGGACTAGCGGACACCGGGGAGCTGTTTTTT. Its protein product is CASSYLGLADTGELFF.

This clone was seen more than once but under ten times. The CDR3 spells CASSLQAGLNTEAFF. The DNA of the CDR3 is TGTGCCAGCAGCTTACAGGCCGGTCTGAACACTGAAGCTTTCTTT. The chain employs TRBV11-1 and TRBJ1-1; no clear D gene. The V gene's germline CDR1 is SGHAT and CDR2 FQDESV (reference sequence). The CDR3 has 15 residues. The V end lost 2 bases, the J end lost 0 bases, and 10 bases lay between the germline ends.

The gene calls are TRBV19 and TRBJ2-2; 7 bases agree with TRBD1. V lost 4 bases and J lost 4; bases outside the gene matches: 6. The CDR3 length is 15 residues. CDR1 is LNHDA and CDR2 is SQIVND in the germline V gene (reference sequence). The CDR3 nucleotides are TGTGCCAGTAGTAAGACGACAGGGCGCACCGGGGAGCTGTTTTTT. Amino acids: CASSKTTGRTGELFF.

V is TRBV27 and J is TRBJ1-2; no reliable D call. Trimming stripped 6 bases from V and 2 bases from J, with 13 bases between. CDR1 and CDR2 from the germline V gene are MNHEY and SMNVEV (reference sequence). The CDR3 covers 14 residues. The CDR3 bases are TGTGCCAGCAGAGGGTCGGGAAGAAACTATGGCTACACCTTC. This gives the protein CASRGSGRNYGYTF.

The genes are TRBV6-5 and TRBJ1-1; 7 bases map to TRBD1. Losses at the gene ends were 4 bases for V and 1 base for J; bases not matched to a gene: 0. The CDR3 runs to 13 residues. The germline V gene encodes CDR1 MNHEY and CDR2 SVGAGI. CDR3 loop: CASSWTGNTEAFF. The CDR3, as DNA: TGTGCCAGCAGTTGGACAGGGAACACTGAAGCTTTCTTT.

V is TRBV6-5 and J is TRBJ2-5; D not resolved. This CDR3 spans 13 amino acids. Germline V gene sequence: CDR1 MNHEY, CDR2 SVGAGI. V lost 1 base and J lost 5, with 8 bases in between. CDR3 protein: CASSYWVGETQYF. CDR3 DNA sequence: TGTGCCAGCAGTTACTGGGTCGGGGAGACCCAGTACTTC.

A single count supports this clone. The rearrangement joins TRBV7-9 to TRBJ2-7; D is possibly TRBD1 (5 bases). Trimming took 1 base from V and 4 from J, leaving 14 bases between them. The CDR3 loop spans 15 amino acids. The germline gives CDR1 SEHNR, CDR2 FQNEAQ (reference sequence). CDR3 protein: CASSLEGGRAYEQYF. The DNA for the CDR3 is TGTGCCAGCAGCTTAGAAGGCGGCAGGGCTTACGAGCAGTACTTC.

The chain combines TRBV5-1 with TRBJ2-1; 11 positions match TRBD2. Germline lookup yields CDR1 SGHRS and CDR2 YFSETQ. V was clipped by 3 bases and J by 5 bases; unmatched bases: 10. There are 17 residues in the CDR3. The CDR3 DNA sequence: TGCGCCAGCAGCTCCACTAAGACTAGCGGGGTAGACAATGAGCAGTTCTTC. Its protein product is CASSSTKTSGVDNEQFF.

This sequence joins TRBV4-1 and TRBJ1-6; D is unresolved. Germline assignment: CDR1 MGHRA and CDR2 YSYEKL. CDR3 length equals 15 residues. V was clipped by 1 base and J by 5 bases, with 9 bases between them. The CDR3 DNA reads TGCGCCAGCAGCCAAGTAGACAACCATAATTCACCCCTCCACTTT. Translated: CASSQVDNHNSPLHF.

The V and J genes are TRBV7-3 and TRBJ2-3; D possibly corresponds to TRBD2 (5 bases). V was clipped by 2 bases and J by 0 bases, with 9 bases between them. Per germline, CDR1 SGHTA and CDR2 FQGTGA. This CDR3 contains 15 residues. The CDR3: CASSLDRTSTDTQYF. The DNA for the CDR3 is TGTGCCAGCAGCTTAGATAGGACTAGCACAGATACGCAGTATTTT.

The rearrangement uses TRBV28 and TRBJ1-5, with 7 bases identical to TRBD1. Germline V lookup: CDR1 MDHEN, CDR2 SYDVKM. Trimming removed 2 bases from V and 2 bases from J; junction bases left unmatched: 12. The CDR3 sequence is 18 residues long. For the CDR3, the DNA is TGTGCCAGCAGTTTAAAGCTATCGACAGGGTTGGGCAATCAGCCCCAGCATTTT. Its translation: CASSLKLSTGLGNQPQHF.

The chain recombines TRBV7-9 with TRBJ2-3; the D gene is possibly TRBD2 (6 bases). CDR1 and CDR2 (germline): SEHNR, FQNEAQ (reference sequence). With 5 bases removed from V and 2 bases from J, the gap between germline ends came to 20 bases. The CDR3 covers 17 residues. In DNA, the CDR3 is TGTGCCAGCAGCGCTGGAGGGTGGGACTTTAACACAGATACGCAGTATTTT. This encodes CASSAGGWDFNTDTQYF.

The chain uses TRBV14 and TRBJ2-7; D is unclear. V lost 1 base, J lost 0 bases, and 10 bases lay in between. This CDR3 is 15 amino acids long. Germline CDR1 is SGHDN and CDR2 is FVKESK. CDR3 protein: CASSQGAGGSYEQYF. The CDR3 region has the DNA TGTGCCAGCAGCCAAGGGGCAGGTGGCTCCTACGAGCAGTACTTC.

This clone was observed once. The chain uses TRBV23-1 and TRBJ2-5; D call uncertain. TRBV23-1 is given ORF status, its function remaining uncertain. The V gene lost 6 bases and the J gene lost 3 bases, with 5 bases spanning the gap. CDR3 length: 11 amino acids. The CDR3 reads CASRAEETQYF. The CDR3 DNA reads TGCGCCAGCAGGGCAGAAGAGACCCAGTACTTC.

The chain carries TRBV11-2 and TRBJ2-3, with D perhaps matching TRBD2 (6 bases). Trimming removed 5 bases at V and 0 bases at J, with 15 bases between. Germline CDR1 reads SGHAT; CDR2 reads FQNNGV. This CDR3 is 16 amino acids long. For the CDR3, the DNA is TGTGCCAGCAGCCCCAAGCGGGCGTTTAGCACAGATACGCAGTATTTT. Its protein is CASSPKRAFSTDTQYF.

The chain links TRBV14 to TRBJ1-1; D ambiguous. V was pared by 0 bases and J by 10 bases, with 9 bases between. The CDR3 has 12 residues. From germline, CDR1 is SGHDN and CDR2 FVKESK. CDR3 amino acids: CASSQDHILAFF. The CDR3, as DNA: TGTGCCAGCAGCCAAGATCACATTTTAGCTTTCTTT.

The rearrangement links TRBV5-4 to TRBJ2-2; 7 nucleotides agree with TRBD2. This CDR3 has 16 amino acids. V lost 7 bases and J lost 3; bases outside the gene matches: 12. Germline CDR1 and CDR2: SGHNT and YYREEE (reference sequence). In DNA form, the CDR3 reads TGTGCCAGCTTTAGGGCGGGAGAAAGGGACACCGGGGAGCTGTTTTTT. Its protein is CASFRAGERDTGELFF.

V usage is TRBV28 and J usage is TRBJ1-5; D gene ambiguous. The ends were cut back, 8 bases at V and 0 bases at J, with 8 bases in the middle. This CDR3 is 13 amino acids long. The V gene's germline CDR1 is MDHEN and CDR2 SYDVKM. The CDR3, as DNA: TGTGCCAGCCGCAGATATAGCAATCAGCCCCAGCATTTT. Protein: CASRRYSNQPQHF.

V usage is TRBV5-4 and J usage is TRBJ1-4; D is possibly TRBD1 (5 bases). V dropped 0 bases and J dropped 3 bases, with 9 bases sitting between them. There are 15 residues in the CDR3. Germline assignment: CDR1 SGHNT and CDR2 YYREEE (reference sequence). The DNA of the CDR3 is TGTGCCAGCAGCTTGGCCGGGGGAGCTAATGAAAAACTGTTTTTT. Translating it yields CASSLAGGANEKLFF.